The rows below give T cell receptor beta chains drawn from one sample of a study of T-cell reconstitution after alpha-beta-depleted transplantation in children. TCRdb fed the PCR reads into MiXCR, producing one record per CDR3 protein. The table records around 800,000 distinct CDR3 sequences, 15% to 20% of them present only once. The material sequenced was PBMCs, mostly from graft donor cells, taken 360 days after TCRalphabeta/CD19-depleted stem cell transplant. The receptors here all came from a male patient aged 10-17 years who had a stem cell transplant for acute lymphoblastic leukemia, so the T cells may come from the graft donor. CDR3s include the opening cysteine and the closing phenylalanine or tryptophan. D genes are given only for firm matches. The size entry is marked missing in some rows and otherwise reads once, few, many or a size class.

CDR3 protein	CDR3 DNA	J gene	V gene	D gene	clone size
CASSVLSGRKETQYF	TGTGCCAGCAGTGTACTTAGCGGGAGGAAAGAGACCCAGTACTTC	TRBJ2-5	TRBV6-5	TRBD2	.
CASTGLGLEPYEQYF	TGCGCCAGCACCGGGTTAGGGCTGGAGCCCTACGAGCAGTACTTC	TRBJ2-7	TRBV5-1	.	.
CASSSPTGPNTEAFF	TGTGCCAGCAGTTCCCCGACAGGTCCGAACACTGAAGCTTTCTTT	TRBJ1-1	TRBV27	.	few
CASSLATSRASTDTQYF	TGTGCCAGCAGCTTAGCGACATCTCGAGCTAGCACAGATACGCAGTATTTT	TRBJ2-3	TRBV7-9	.	few
CASSGRAALWETQYF	TGTGCCAGCAGTGGCCGAGCAGCCTTGTGGGAGACCCAGTACTTC	TRBJ2-5	TRBV25-1	.	.
CASSPPLGEKLFF	TGCGCCAGCAGCCCACCCTTGGGTGAAAAACTGTTTTTT	TRBJ1-4	TRBV4-1	.	.
CASSFSSSGELFF	TGTGCCAGCAGTTTCAGCAGTTCTGGGGAGCTGTTTTTT	TRBJ2-2	TRBV12-3/TRBV12-4	.	few
CSARTPLDEQFF	TGCAGTGCTAGGACGCCCCTCGACGAGCAGTTCTTC	TRBJ2-1	TRBV20-1	.	many
CASSQDLSSGRNEQFF	TGCGCCAGCAGCCAAGATTTGTCTAGCGGGAGGAATGAGCAGTTCTTC	TRBJ2-1	TRBV4-1	TRBD2	.
CASSLLAGGLVNEQFF	TGTGCCAGCAGCCTCCTAGCGGGAGGGCTCGTAAATGAGCAGTTCTTC	TRBJ2-1	TRBV3-1	TRBD2	few
CASSVGTGSSYEQYF	TGTGCCAGCAGCGTAGGGACAGGGAGCTCCTACGAGCAGTACTTC	TRBJ2-7	TRBV9	TRBD1	.
CASSQVRDRGRKTQYF	TGTGCCAGCAGCCAAGTCAGGGACAGGGGCAGGAAGACCCAGTACTTC	TRBJ2-5	TRBV3-1	TRBD1	.
CATSRVRGRAGTEAFF	TGTGCCACCAGCAGAGTGAGGGGTAGGGCGGGCACTGAAGCTTTCTTT	TRBJ1-1	TRBV15	.	.
CASSLDGTYNEQFF	TGTGCCAGCAGCTTGGACGGAACCTACAATGAGCAGTTCTTC	TRBJ2-1	TRBV5-5	.	.
CASSVLTFSYEQYF	TGCGCCAGCAGTGTGTTGACGTTCTCCTACGAGCAGTACTTC	TRBJ2-7	TRBV5-1	.	few
CASSMRGGRLQTQYF	TGTGCCAGCAGTATGCGGGGGGGCCGGTTGCAGACCCAGTACTTC	TRBJ2-5	TRBV12-3/TRBV12-4	TRBD2	few
CSADPGTSGYYEQYF	TGCAGTGCTGACCCAGGGACTAGCGGATACTACGAGCAGTACTTC	TRBJ2-7	TRBV20-1	TRBD2	many
CASSSETSGTYNEQFF	TGTGCCAGCAGCTCGGAGACTAGCGGGACCTACAATGAGCAGTTCTTC	TRBJ2-1	TRBV7-9	TRBD2	.
CASSSGTGTPRGEQYF	TGCGCCAGCAGCTCCGGGACAGGCACCCCTAGGGGCGAGCAGTACTTC	TRBJ2-7	TRBV5-1	TRBD1	few
CASSLTGTRYEQYF	TGTGCCAGCAGTCTGACAGGGACCCGCTACGAGCAGTACTTC	TRBJ2-7	TRBV27	TRBD1	many
CAIGGLAIGNEQFF	TGTGCCATCGGGGGACTAGCGATTGGAAATGAGCAGTTCTTC	TRBJ2-1	TRBV10-3	TRBD2	.
CASSADIRNYGYTF	TGTGCCAGTAGTGCGGACATCCGTAACTATGGCTACACCTTC	TRBJ1-2	TRBV19	.	.
CASSFGQGGSYEQYF	TGCGCCAGCAGCTTCGGACAGGGAGGCTCCTACGAGCAGTACTTC	TRBJ2-7	TRBV5-1	TRBD1	many
CASRAAPNTNYGYTF	TGCGCCAGCAGAGCGGCCCCCAACACAAACTATGGCTACACCTTC	TRBJ1-2	TRBV5-1	.	few
CSARPQGQGGYTF	TGCAGTGCTAGGCCTCAGGGACAGGGTGGCTACACCTTC	TRBJ1-2	TRBV20-1	TRBD1	few
CSAAGLAPQETQYF	TGCAGTGCAGCGGGACTAGCGCCCCAAGAGACCCAGTACTTC	TRBJ2-5	TRBV20-1	TRBD2	.
CASSFGGVGAKNIQYF	TGCGCCAGCAGCTTCGGGGGGGTTGGAGCCAAAAACATTCAGTACTTC	TRBJ2-4	TRBV5-1	TRBD2	few
CASSRTPSSYEQYF	TGTGCCAGCAGCCGGACTCCCAGCTCCTACGAGCAGTACTTC	TRBJ2-7	TRBV7-3	.	few
CASSEGGQGSPYEQYF	TGTGCCAGCAGTGAGGGGGGACAGGGCAGCCCCTACGAGCAGTACTTC	TRBJ2-7	TRBV25-1	TRBD1	many
CASSDTGGHYEQYF	TGTGCCAGCAGTGACACCGGGGGTCACTACGAGCAGTACTTC	TRBJ2-7	TRBV2	.	few
CASSHRSGLSNSYEQYF	TGTGCCAGCAGCCATCGCTCGGGACTATCGAACTCCTACGAGCAGTACTTC	TRBJ2-7	TRBV7-9	TRBD2	.
CASSQHGLAGGGPAKNIQYF	TGTGCCAGCAGCCAACACGGACTAGCGGGAGGTGGTCCAGCCAAAAACATTCAGTACTTC	TRBJ2-4	TRBV3-1	TRBD2	few
CASSQWAGWTAGNIQYF	TGCGCCAGCAGCCAATGGGCAGGGTGGACGGCAGGAAACATTCAGTACTTC	TRBJ2-4	TRBV4-1	.	.
CASGSVSASRLYSYEQYF	TGTGCTAGCGGTTCGGTATCAGCTAGCAGGCTTTACTCCTACGAGCAGTACTTC	TRBJ2-7	TRBV12-5	.	.
CASSQGGPDGTDTQYF	TGTGCCAGCAGCCAAGGTGGACCCGACGGCACAGATACGCAGTATTTT	TRBJ2-3	TRBV4-2	.	few
CASSVGPGEGYTF	TGTGCCAGCAGCGTAGGCCCCGGAGAAGGCTACACCTTC	TRBJ1-2	TRBV9	.	.
CASSESGTSWSDTQYF	TGTGCCAGCAGTGAATCCGGGACTAGTTGGTCAGATACGCAGTATTTT	TRBJ2-3	TRBV25-1	TRBD2	many
CSATRGAGANVLTF	TGCAGTGCTACCAGGGGGGCTGGGGCCAACGTCCTGACTTTC	TRBJ2-6	TRBV20-1	.	.
CAICPKTRAGGPNGELFF	TGTGCCATCTGTCCGAAGACTCGTGCGGGAGGGCCCAACGGGGAGCTGTTTTTT	TRBJ2-2	TRBV3-1	TRBD2	.
CASSYWRLSTDTQYF	TGTGCCAGCAGTTATTGGAGGTTGAGCACAGATACGCAGTATTTT	TRBJ2-3	TRBV6-2/TRBV6-3	.	.
CASWFASAYPSYNEQFF	TGTGCCAGCTGGTTCGCTAGCGCTTATCCCTCCTACAATGAGCAGTTCTTC	TRBJ2-1	TRBV27	.	.
CAISEGTVFRSYNEQFF	TGTGCCATCAGTGAAGGGACAGTTTTCCGCTCCTACAATGAGCAGTTCTTC	TRBJ2-1	TRBV10-3	TRBD1	few
CSARDLDGRRETQYF	TGCAGTGCTAGAGATCTGGACGGCCGGAGAGAGACCCAGTACTTC	TRBJ2-5	TRBV20-1	.	.
CSASPVTRASTDTQYF	TGCAGTGCTAGCCCTGTCACCCGGGCCAGCACAGATACGCAGTATTTT	TRBJ2-3	TRBV20-1	.	few